This T cell receptor (beta chain) was recorded in a study of blood T cells in healthy people across ages. Whole-study results and caveats: Older age coincided with a roughly linear decline in TCR beta diversity per million T cells.

Notes on this clonotype: As yet, its antigen is unknown.

Per the germline V gene, CDR1 is ENHRY and CDR2 is SYGVKD. The junction had 14 bases not matched to a gene; V was cut back by 3 bases and J by 11 bases. The CDR3 consists of 16 residues. PCR was performed a second time for about 6 to 11 cycles using a sample-barcoded 5' primer and a J-beta primer mix. TCRdb reprocessed the 5' RACE reads with MiXCR, giving one entry per CDR3 protein. Here the sample spans some 710,000 distinct CDR3 sequences, roughly 46% being singletons. This clonotype was sampled from a man of 80 years or more in good health. Sequencing was carried out using blood. The gene calls are TRBV10-3 and TRBJ2-5, with 11 positions matching TRBD2. CDR3 sequence (DNA): TGTGCCATCAGTGATAGGGAACCTAGCGGGAGGTATGAGCAGTACTTC. This codes for CAISDREPSGRYEQYF.